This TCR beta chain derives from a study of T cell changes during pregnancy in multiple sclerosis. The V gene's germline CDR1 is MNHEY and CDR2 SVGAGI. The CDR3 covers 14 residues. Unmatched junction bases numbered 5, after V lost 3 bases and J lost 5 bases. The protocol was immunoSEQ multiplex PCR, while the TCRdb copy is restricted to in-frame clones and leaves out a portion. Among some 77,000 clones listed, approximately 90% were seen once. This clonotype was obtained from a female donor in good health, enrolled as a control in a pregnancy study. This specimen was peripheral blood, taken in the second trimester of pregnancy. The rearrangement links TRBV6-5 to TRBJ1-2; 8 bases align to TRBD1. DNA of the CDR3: TGTGCCAGCAGTTATAGGACAGGGCGGTATGGCTACACCTTC. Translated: CASSYRTGRYGYTF.